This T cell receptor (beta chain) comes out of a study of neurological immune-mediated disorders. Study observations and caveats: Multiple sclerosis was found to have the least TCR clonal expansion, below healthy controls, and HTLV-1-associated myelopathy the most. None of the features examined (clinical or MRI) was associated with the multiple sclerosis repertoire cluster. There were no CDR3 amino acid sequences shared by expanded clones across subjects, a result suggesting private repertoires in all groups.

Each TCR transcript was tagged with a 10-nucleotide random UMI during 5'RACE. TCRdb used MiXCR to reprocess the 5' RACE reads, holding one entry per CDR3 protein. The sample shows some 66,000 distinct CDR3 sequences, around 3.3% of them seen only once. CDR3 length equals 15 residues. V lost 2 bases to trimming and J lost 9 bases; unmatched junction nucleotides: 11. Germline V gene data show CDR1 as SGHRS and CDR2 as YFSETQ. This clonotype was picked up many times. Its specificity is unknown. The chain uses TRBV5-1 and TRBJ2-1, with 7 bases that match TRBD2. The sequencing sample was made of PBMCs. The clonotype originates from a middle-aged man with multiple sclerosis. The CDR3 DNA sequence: TGCGCCAGCAGCTTAAAGACTAGCCGATCCGGTGAGCAGTTCTTC. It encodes CASSLKTSRSGEQFF.